This T cell receptor beta chain was identified in a study of blood T cells in healthy people across ages. The second PCR ran about 6 to 12 cycles with a sample-barcoded 5' primer and J-beta primers. TCRdb fed the 5' RACE reads into MiXCR, producing one record per CDR3 protein. The table records around 1.5 million distinct CDR3 sequences, roughly 64% of them present only once. Study-level findings and limits: Per-million-T-cell TCR beta diversity fell roughly linearly with age. Long-lived donors had more naive CD4+ cells and higher diversity than aged donors.

Aged about 6 to 95, donors were systemically healthy Caucasians from Russia. Concerning this clonotype: The antigen is undetermined.

CDR3 size: 12 residues. Germline values: CDR1 LNHNV, CDR2 YYDKDF (reference sequence). V lost 1 base to trimming and J lost 5 bases, with 2 bases between them. The V and J genes are TRBV15 and TRBJ2-2; D not resolved. The specimen was blood. The receptor's source is a man between 18 and 29 years old in good health. The CDR3 nucleotides are TGTGCCACCAGCAGAGTGACCGGGGAGCTGTTTTTT. It codes for CATSRVTGELFF.